This T cell receptor (beta chain) stems from a study of CDR3 diversity in severe acne. From the PCR reads, TCRdb called clonotypes with MiXCR, one entry per CDR3 protein. The data hold more than 70,000 distinct CDR3 sequences, with roughly half observed a single time. CDR3 length: 16 amino acids. V lost 8 bases and J lost 0; bases outside the gene matches: 6. Per the germline V gene, CDR1 is ENHRY and CDR2 is SYGVKD. This sequence originates from a male donor in good health, serving as a control. The rearrangement links TRBV10-3 to TRBJ1-3; 11 bases align to TRBD1. The sequenced sample consisted of blood. In DNA form, the CDR3 reads TGTGCCATCGGACAGGGGGCTTCGTTCTCTGGAAACACCATATATTTT. Residues: CAIGQGASFSGNTIYF.